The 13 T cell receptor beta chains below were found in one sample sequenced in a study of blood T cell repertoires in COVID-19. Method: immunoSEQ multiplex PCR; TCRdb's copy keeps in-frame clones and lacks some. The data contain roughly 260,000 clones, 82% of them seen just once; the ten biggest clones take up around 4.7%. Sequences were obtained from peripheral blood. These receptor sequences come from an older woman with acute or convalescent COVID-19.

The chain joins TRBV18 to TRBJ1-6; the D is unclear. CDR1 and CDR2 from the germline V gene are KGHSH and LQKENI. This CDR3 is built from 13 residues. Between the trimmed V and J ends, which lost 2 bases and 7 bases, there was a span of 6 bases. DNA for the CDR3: TGTGCCAGCTCACCAGGTAGAAATTCACCCCTCCACTTT. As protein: CASSPGRNSPLHF.

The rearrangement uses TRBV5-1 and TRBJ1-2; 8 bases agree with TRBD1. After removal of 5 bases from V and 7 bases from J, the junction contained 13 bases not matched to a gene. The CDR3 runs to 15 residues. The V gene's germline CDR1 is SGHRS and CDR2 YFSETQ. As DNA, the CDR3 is TGCGCCAGCAGAAATGGGCCGACAGGGGTGGGTGGCTACACCTTC. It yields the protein CASRNGPTGVGGYTF.

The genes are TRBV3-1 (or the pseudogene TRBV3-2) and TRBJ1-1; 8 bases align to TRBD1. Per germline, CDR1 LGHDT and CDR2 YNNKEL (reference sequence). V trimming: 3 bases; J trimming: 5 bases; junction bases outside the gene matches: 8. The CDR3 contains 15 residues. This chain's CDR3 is CASSQAGGWGTEAFF. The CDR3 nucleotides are TGTGCCAGCAGCCAGGCAGGGGGCTGGGGGACTGAAGCTTTCTTT.

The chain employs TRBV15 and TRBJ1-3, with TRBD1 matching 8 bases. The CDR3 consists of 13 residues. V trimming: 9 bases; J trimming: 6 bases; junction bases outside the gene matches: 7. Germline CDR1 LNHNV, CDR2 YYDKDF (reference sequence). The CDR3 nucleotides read TGTGCCACTAGGACAGGGAGTAAAAACACCATATATTTT. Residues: CATRTGSKNTIYF.

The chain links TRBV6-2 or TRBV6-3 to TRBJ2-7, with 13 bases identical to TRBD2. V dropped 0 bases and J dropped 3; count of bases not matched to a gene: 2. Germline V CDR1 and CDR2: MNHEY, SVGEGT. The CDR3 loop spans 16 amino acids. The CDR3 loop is CASSYSRTSGGYEQYF. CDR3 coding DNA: TGTGCCAGCAGTTACTCTCGGACTAGCGGGGGCTACGAGCAGTACTTC.

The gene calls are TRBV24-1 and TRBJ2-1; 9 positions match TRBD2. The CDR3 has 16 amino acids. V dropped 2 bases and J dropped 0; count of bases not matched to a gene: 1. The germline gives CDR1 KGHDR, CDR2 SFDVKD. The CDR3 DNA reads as TGTGCCACCAGTGATTCTAGCGGGGCCTCCTACAATGAGCAGTTCTTC. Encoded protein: CATSDSSGASYNEQFF.

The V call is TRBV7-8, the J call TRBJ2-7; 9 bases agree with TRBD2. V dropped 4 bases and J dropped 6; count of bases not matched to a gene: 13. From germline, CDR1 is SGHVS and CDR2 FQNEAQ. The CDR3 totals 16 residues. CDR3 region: CASSSKRTSEMFEQYF. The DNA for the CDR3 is TGTGCCAGCAGCTCTAAGCGGACTAGCGAAATGTTCGAGCAGTACTTC.

This chain's CDR3 is CASSLGPGSDGYTF. The CDR3 region has the DNA TGTGCCAGCAGCTTAGGTCCGGGGAGTGATGGCTACACCTTC. This chain joins TRBV13 and TRBJ1-2; no clear D gene. Germline V gene data show CDR1 as PRHDT and CDR2 as FYEKMQ (reference sequence). The CDR3 sequence is 14 residues long. Deletions cut 0 bases from V and 6 bases from J, with 11 bases between.

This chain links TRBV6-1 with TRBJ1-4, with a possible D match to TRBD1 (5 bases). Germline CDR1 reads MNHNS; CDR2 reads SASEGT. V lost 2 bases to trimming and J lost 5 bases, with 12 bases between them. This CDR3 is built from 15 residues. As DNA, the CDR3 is TGTGCCAGCAGTGAATTGGGGGGGGTAAATGAAAAACTGTTTTTT. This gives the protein CASSELGGVNEKLFF.

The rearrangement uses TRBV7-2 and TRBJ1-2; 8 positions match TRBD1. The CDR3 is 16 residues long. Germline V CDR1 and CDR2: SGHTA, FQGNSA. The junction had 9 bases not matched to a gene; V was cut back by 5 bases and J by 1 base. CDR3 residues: CASSQLSGGYNYGYTF. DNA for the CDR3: TGTGCCAGCAGCCAATTGTCAGGGGGCTATAACTATGGCTACACCTTC.

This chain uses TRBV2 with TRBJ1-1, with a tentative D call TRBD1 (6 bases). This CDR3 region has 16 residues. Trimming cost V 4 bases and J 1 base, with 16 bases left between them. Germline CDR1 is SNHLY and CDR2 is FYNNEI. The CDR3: CASSVQAGVRNTEAFF. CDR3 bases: TGTGCCAGCAGTGTACAGGCAGGGGTTAGGAACACTGAAGCTTTCTTT.

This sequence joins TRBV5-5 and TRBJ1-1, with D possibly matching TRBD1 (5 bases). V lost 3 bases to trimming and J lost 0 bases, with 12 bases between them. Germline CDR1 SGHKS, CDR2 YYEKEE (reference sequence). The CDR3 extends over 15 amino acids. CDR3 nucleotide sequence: TGTGCCAGCAGCTCCACTGACAGCTTGAACACTGAAGCTTTCTTT. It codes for CASSSTDSLNTEAFF.

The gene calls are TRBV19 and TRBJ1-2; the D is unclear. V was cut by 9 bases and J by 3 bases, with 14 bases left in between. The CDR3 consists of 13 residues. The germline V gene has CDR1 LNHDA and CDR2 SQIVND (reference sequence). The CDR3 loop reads CASQTGMDYGYTF. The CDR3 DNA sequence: TGTGCCAGCCAGACCGGGATGGACTATGGCTACACCTTC. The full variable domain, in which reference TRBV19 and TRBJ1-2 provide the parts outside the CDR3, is DGGITQSPKYLFRKEGQNVTLSCEQNLNHDAMYWYRQDPGQGLRLIYYSQIVNDFQKGDIAEGYSVSREKKESFPLTVTSAQKNPTAFYLCASQTGMDYGYTFGSGTRLTVV.